Presented here are 23 T cell receptor beta chains from one specimen sequenced in a study of sequential checkpoint blockade in melanoma. Treatment defined: randomized to nivolumab then ipilimumab (arm A) or the reverse (arm B). TCRdb's copy holds only in-frame clones and misses some; the assay was immunoSEQ multiplex PCR. Found here are more than 25,000 clones, approximately 77% of them singletons; the top ten hold about 14%. The input for sequencing was CD8+ T cells sorted from blood (inferred from file names), taken from a patient given nivolumab and ipilimumab in sequence. These receptors were obtained from a human donor with melanoma.

J is TRBJ2-1 and V is TRBV5-4, with 10 bases that match TRBD2. V lost 2 bases and J lost 0; bases outside the gene matches: 5. CDR3 length: 17 residues. The V gene's germline CDR1 is SGHNT and CDR2 YYREEE (reference sequence). The CDR3 nucleotides are TGTGCCAGCAGCTTAGGTTTAGCGGGGGGCTCCTACAATGAGCAGTTCTTC. Protein: CASSLGLAGGSYNEQFF.

The rearrangement joins TRBV5-1 to TRBJ1-2; TRBD1 might be the D (6 bases). This CDR3 spans 15 amino acids. Deletions cut 2 bases from V and 4 bases from J, with 15 bases between. Germline-derived CDR1 and CDR2 are SGHRS and YFSETQ. The CDR3 DNA is TGCGCCAGCAGCTTTGAGGGGACACTAAGCTATGGCTACACCTTC. It encodes CASSFEGTLSYGYTF.

The chain links TRBV6-5 to TRBJ1-2, with 7 bases matching TRBD1. Germline CDR1 MNHEY, CDR2 SVGAGI. The CDR3 has 13 amino acids. Unmatched junction bases numbered 4, after V lost 6 bases and J lost 3 bases. The CDR3 region is CASSYGTDYGYTF. CDR3 nucleotides: TGTGCCAGCAGCTATGGGACAGACTATGGCTACACCTTC.

V is TRBV5-4 and J is TRBJ2-2; 8 bases line up with TRBD2. Losses at the gene ends were 0 bases for V and 5 bases for J; bases not matched to a gene: 6. This CDR3 contains 16 residues. Looked up from germline, CDR1 is SGHNT and CDR2 is YYREEE (reference sequence). The CDR3 protein is CASSLERGQSTGELFF. CDR3 DNA: TGTGCCAGCAGCTTGGAGCGGGGGCAGAGTACCGGGGAGCTGTTTTTT.

This clone was seen a handful of times. The V and J genes are TRBV6-1 and TRBJ2-1, with TRBD2 matching 10 bases. Germline V gives CDR1 MNHNS, CDR2 SASEGT. This CDR3 region has 18 residues. J lost 3 bases, V lost 4 bases, and 12 bases had no gene match. The CDR3 loop is CASSATGTSENLYNEQFF. The CDR3 DNA sequence: TGTGCCAGCAGTGCCACCGGGACTAGCGAAAACCTCTACAATGAGCAGTTCTTC.

The V call is TRBV4-2, the J call TRBJ2-7; D possibly corresponds to TRBD2 (5 bases). With 1 base removed from V and 0 bases from J, the gap between germline ends came to 10 bases. The CDR3 spans 15 residues. Germline V CDR1 and CDR2: LGHNA, YNFKEQ. The CDR3 sequence: CASSQGDSASYEQYF. The CDR3 DNA reads as TGTGCCAGCAGCCAAGGGGATAGCGCCTCCTACGAGCAGTACTTC.

The genes are TRBV27 and TRBJ2-1; 10 nucleotides agree with TRBD2. J lost 4 bases, V lost 5 bases, and 5 bases had no gene match. The CDR3 is 15 residues long. CDR1 and CDR2 from the germline V gene are MNHEY and SMNVEV (reference sequence). The CDR3 DNA follows: TGTGCCAGCAGTCCGACAGCGGGGGGGTACAATGAGCAGTTCTTC. Amino acids: CASSPTAGGYNEQFF.

This clone has just one count. The chain joins TRBV11-1 to TRBJ2-5; 8 bases fit TRBD1. With 3 bases clipped from V and 5 bases from J, the junction kept 5 bases outside the gene matches. Germline V gene data show CDR1 as SGHAT and CDR2 as FQDESV (reference sequence). The length of the CDR3 is 14 residues. The CDR3 DNA reads TGTGCCAGCAGCTTCGACACAGGGGGGGAGACCCAGTACTTC. Its translation is CASSFDTGGETQYF. Complete variable domain (other parts from reference TRBV11-1 and TRBJ2-5): EAEVAQSPRYKITEKSQAVAFWCDPISGHATLYWYRQILGQGPELLVQFQDESVVDDSQLPKDRFSAERLKGVDSTLKIQPAELGDSAMYLCASSFDTGGETQYFGPGTRLLVL.

This sequence joins TRBV21-1 and TRBJ2-4; TRBD1 is the table's D call and was not checked against the DNA. TRBV21-1 is annotated as a pseudogene. CDR3 length equals 17 residues. The DNA of the CDR3 is TGTGCCAGCAGACGGGACAGGGGCGTTTTGGCCAAAAACATTCAGTACTTC. Translated, it gives CASRRDRGVLAKNIQYF.

This clone turned up a few times. This chain uses TRBV6-6 with TRBJ2-7; the match to TRBD2 covers 8 bases. The CDR3 contains 14 residues. Germline CDR1 is MNHNY and CDR2 is SVGAGI (reference sequence). J gave up 3 bases and V 4 bases, and 5 bases lay outside the gene matches. The CDR3 spells CASSSGLAGYEQYF. The CDR3 bases are TGTGCCAGCAGTTCAGGACTAGCAGGCTACGAGCAGTACTTC.

V is TRBV6-5 and J is TRBJ1-5, with D unclear. Germline V gene sequence: CDR1 MNHEY, CDR2 SVGAGI. The CDR3 is 15 amino acids. Trimming shortened V by 5 bases and J by 0 bases, and 11 bases separated the two germline ends. Here the CDR3 reads CASSPQEHSNQPQHF. The CDR3 DNA is TGTGCCAGCAGTCCTCAGGAACATAGCAATCAGCCCCAGCATTTT.

DNA for the CDR3: TGTGCCAGCAGTGTAGCCCCTCCACCCTACGAGCAGTACTTC. Translating gives CASSVAPPPYEQYF. V gene TRBV27 combines with J gene TRBJ2-7; no clear D. Germline V gives CDR1 MNHEY, CDR2 SMNVEV (reference sequence). The CDR3 totals 14 residues. Trimming left V 5 bases short and J 2 bases short, with 13 bases between.

The chain has TRBV15 and TRBJ2-1; 9 positions agree with TRBD2. Germline-derived CDR1 and CDR2 are LNHNV and YYDKDF (reference sequence). The V segment lost 5 bases and the J segment 4 bases; nucleotides outside the gene matches: 6. This CDR3 region has 15 residues. The CDR3 coding sequence is TGTGCCACCAGCCTGGCGGGGGGGCCTTACAATGAGCAGTTCTTC. It codes for CATSLAGGPYNEQFF.

The chain is built from TRBV5-1 and TRBJ2-7; TRBD2 is a possible D gene (5 bases). V was cut by 4 bases and J by 2 bases, with 16 bases left in between. The CDR3 spans 15 residues. The germline CDR1 and CDR2 sequences are SGHRS and YFSETQ. Here the CDR3 reads CASSRTAGHTYEQYF. The CDR3 bases are TGCGCCAGCAGCCGGACCGCGGGCCACACCTACGAGCAGTACTTC.

This rearrangement joins TRBV19 to TRBJ2-2; the D gene is possibly TRBD1 (5 bases). Germline V gene data show CDR1 as LNHDA and CDR2 as SQIVND (reference sequence). The CDR3 extends over 14 amino acids. Trimming took off 5 bases at V and 3 bases at J, with 10 bases between the two ends. This CDR3 reads CASSGRQYTGELFF. CDR3 in DNA: TGTGCCAGTAGTGGACGACAGTACACCGGGGAGCTGTTTTTT.

The chain employs TRBV29-1 and TRBJ2-5; 8 nucleotides match TRBD2. The CDR3 contains 14 residues. Germline CDR1 SQVTM, CDR2 ANQGSEA. V shed 3 bases and J 5 bases; nucleotides not matched to a gene: 8. The CDR3 DNA sequence: TGCAGCGTTGATGGGCGGGGGGAGGTGGAGACCCAGTACTTC. The encoded protein is CSVDGRGEVETQYF.

The chain links TRBV7-9 to TRBJ1-2, with D possibly being TRBD1 (5 bases). Per germline, CDR1 SEHNR and CDR2 FQNEAQ (reference sequence). The V end was cut by 5 bases, the J end by 0 bases, with 19 bases between. The CDR3 sequence is 17 residues long. The CDR3 spells CASSLVGVRSANYGYTF. In DNA, the CDR3 is TGTGCCAGCAGCCTCGTAGGGGTACGGAGTGCTAACTATGGCTACACCTTC.

This clone has more than one count but fewer than ten. This rearrangement joins TRBV4-3 to TRBJ2-1; tentative D call: TRBD2 (6 bases). The CDR3 covers 16 residues. V lost 1 base and J lost 4, with 14 bases in between. Per germline, CDR1 LGHNA and CDR2 YSLEER. This CDR3 is CASSQALRDGYNEQFF. CDR3 sequence (DNA): TGCGCCAGCAGCCAAGCCCTGCGGGACGGTTACAATGAGCAGTTCTTC.

The rearrangement uses TRBV11-1 and TRBJ2-7, with D unresolved. V lost 0 bases and J 4 bases, leaving 13 bases between the germline ends. This CDR3 has 15 residues. CDR1 and CDR2 (germline): SGHAT, FQDESV (reference sequence). CDR3 in amino acids: CASSLASHPGYEQYF. The CDR3 nucleotides are TGTGCCAGCAGCTTAGCGTCACACCCCGGGTACGAGCAGTACTTC.

This chain connects TRBV4-1 to TRBJ2-5, with TRBD1 matching over 8 bases. J gave up 5 bases and V 0 bases, and 5 bases lay outside the gene matches. The germline V gene has CDR1 MGHRA and CDR2 YSYEKL. The CDR3 runs 15 residues. CDR3 residues: CASSQEDRVLETQYF. The CDR3 coding sequence is TGCGCCAGCAGCCAAGAGGACAGGGTTTTGGAGACCCAGTACTTC.

J is TRBJ2-3 and V is TRBV2; D not certain. V dropped 3 bases and J dropped 6 bases, with 13 bases sitting between them. Germline assignment: CDR1 SNHLY and CDR2 FYNNEI. This CDR3 is 14 amino acids long. CDR3 DNA sequence: TGTGCCAGCAGTGAGCGGCTTTTAAGGGATACGCAGTATTTT. It translates to CASSERLLRDTQYF.

This clone was recorded once. The chain combines TRBV5-4 with TRBJ2-3, with 9 bases fitting TRBD2. CDR3 size: 16 residues. The junction had 11 bases not matched to a gene; V was cut back by 7 bases and J by 2 bases. Germline CDR1 SGHNT, CDR2 YYREEE (reference sequence). CDR3: CASGEKRGAITDTQYF. In nucleotides, the CDR3 is TGTGCCAGCGGTGAGAAGCGGGGGGCAATCACAGATACGCAGTATTTT.

This chain uses TRBV9 with TRBJ2-2; tentatively, D is TRBD2 (6 bases). The V gene lost 5 bases and the J gene lost 1 base, with 9 bases spanning the gap. The CDR3 has 14 amino acids. Germline V gene lookup returns CDR1 SGDLS and CDR2 YYNGEE. The CDR3 coding sequence is TGTGCCAGCAGGGAAGCGGGGAACACCGGGGAGCTGTTTTTT. Its protein product is CASREAGNTGELFF.